This T cell receptor beta chain was identified during a study of early T cells in non-severe SARS-CoV-2 infection. Study details: Chains were unpaired, as sequencing was done on bulk RNA from unsorted whole blood.

This clonotype was picked up a small number of times. Its antigen is as yet unknown. The CDR3 runs 16 residues. V was trimmed by 5 bases and J by 7 bases, leaving 20 bases between them. Individual cDNA molecules each received unique molecular identifiers attached to them. In TCRdb, the 5' RACE reads were re-called with MiXCR into one record per CDR3 protein. The sample gives over 50,000 distinct CDR3 sequences, 11% of which show up once; 1.7% is in the top ten. Study-wide results and caveats: Private and CD4 specificities were missed by VDJdb matching, skewed to anti-spike CD8.

Sequenced sample: whole blood. The sequence came from an adult who was a healthcare worker with PCR-confirmed SARS-CoV-2 infection or an uninfected control (not recorded which). The chain is built from TRBV12-3 or TRBV12-4 and TRBJ2-2; a possible D gene is TRBD1 (6 bases). The CDR3 bases are TGTGCCAGCAGTCCCCAGGGGCAGGGGTGGTACGGGGAGCTGTTTTTT. Encoded protein: CASSPQGQGWYGELFF.